This T cell receptor (beta chain) was sequenced in a study of blood T cell repertoires in COVID-19. At the level of the study: T cells, B-cell-depleted T cells, or PBMCs provided the cDNA or gDNA that served as material.

Looked up from germline, CDR1 is PRHDT and CDR2 is FYEKMQ (reference sequence). The CDR3 is 16 residues long. J lost 9 bases, V lost 5 bases, and 10 bases had no gene match. Cohort allocation depended upon clinical history that participants reported. The authors' processing: Using reference gene primer amplification, nucleated cell counts were estimated. Data came from immunoSEQ multiplex PCR; TCRdb stores just in-frame clones and leaves some out. V and J calls and clone size are those listed in that table; D and trimming were worked out from the DNA. The sample includes roughly 370,000 clones, 85% to 90% of them seen just once.

Sample: PBMCs or T cells enriched from blood (not recorded which). This sequence joins TRBV13 and TRBJ2-1; 13 bases are a match to TRBD2. The TCR sequence derives from a woman aged 50 to 65 who had recovered from COVID-19. DNA of the CDR3: TGTGCCAGCAGCCCGCGACCGGGACTAGCGGGGTCTGAGCAGTTCTTC. Amino acids: CASSPRPGLAGSEQFF.